The entry below describes one TCR beta chain. Deletions cut 4 bases from V and 13 bases from J, with 23 bases between. The CDR3 covers 15 residues. Germline CDR1 and CDR2: KGHSH and LQKENI. This specimen belongs to a study of blood T cell repertoires in COVID-19. The overall study: COVID-19 samples from acute and convalescent phases originated in the United States, Italy and Spain.

Original processing methods: Nucleated cell counts were estimated from reference gene primer amplification. Method: immunoSEQ multiplex PCR; TCRdb's copy keeps in-frame clones and lacks some. V, J and clone size are taken as reported in that table, and D and trimming were inferred from the DNA itself. This sample has about 140,000 clones, with roughly 86% found just once. V usage is TRBV18 and J usage is TRBJ2-1; D may be TRBD1 (6 bases). The source material was peripheral blood. The source of this sequence is an older woman with acute or convalescent COVID-19. The CDR3 DNA sequence: TGTGCCAGCTCACAAGGGACATCTGGCCCCCTTTCTCAGTTCTTC. It encodes CASSQGTSGPLSQFF. Using reference TRBV18 and TRBJ2-1 for the parts outside the CDR3, the full variable domain is NAGVMQNPRHLVRRRGQEARLRCSPMKGHSHVYWYRQLPEEGLKFMVYLQKENIIDESGMPKERFSAEFPKEGPSILRIQQVVRGDSAAYFCASSQGTSGPLSQFFGPGTRLTVL.